Listed below are T cell receptor beta chains from one sample, sequenced in a study of beta chain features in type 1 diabetes. Generated by immunoSEQ multiplex PCR, the TCRdb table keeps only in-frame clones and is missing some. Of hundreds of thousands of clones listed, roughly 15% were seen once; the top ten hold more than 0.08%. The sequenced sample was naive CD4+ T cells from blood. These receptors all come from a man aged 18 to 30 in good health. Each CDR3 is given with its conserved first and last residue. The D gene is left open where the match is weak. Clone sizes are given selectively: once, few, many, or a class where the clone is expanded.

abundance,v_gene,d_gene,j_gene,CDR3nt,CDR3aa
-,TRBV7-2,-,TRBJ2-5,TGCGCCAGCAGCCAATCACCCAAGCGGGAGACCCAGTACTTC,CASSQSPKRETQYF
-,TRBV18,-,TRBJ2-3,TGTGCCAGCTCACCTCCGCAGGTTGCAGGGACAGATACGCAGTATTTT,CASSPPQVAGTDTQYF
few,TRBV5-1,TRBD2,TRBJ2-7,TGCGCCAGCAGCTCACCCTCTCTAGCGGGAGGGAACCGCGAGCAGTACTTC,CASSSPSLAGGNREQYF
-,TRBV25-1,TRBD2,TRBJ2-3,TGTGCCAGCAGTGGACTAGCGGGAATCACAGATACGCAGTATTTT,CASSGLAGITDTQYF
few,TRBV28,-,TRBJ2-5,TGTGCCAGCAGTTCACGGGACTTTCAAGAGACCCAGTACTTC,CASSSRDFQETQYF
-,TRBV9,TRBD1,TRBJ1-2,TGTGCCAGCAGCGTAGAAGCAGGGGGCGACTATGGCTACACCTTC,CASSVEAGGDYGYTF
-,TRBV28,TRBD1,TRBJ2-7,TGTGCCAGCAGTTTACTCGACAGGGCCTACGAGCAGTACTTC,CASSLLDRAYEQYF
-,TRBV7-9,TRBD1,TRBJ2-3,TGTGCCAGCAGCATTAGGGCCCGGACAGGGAGCACAGATACGCAGTATTTT,CASSIRARTGSTDTQYF
-,TRBV7-3,-,TRBJ2-1,TGTGCCAGCAGTTTAAACATTTGGGATTCGGGTGAGCAGTTCTTC,CASSLNIWDSGEQFF
few,TRBV9,-,TRBJ2-7,TGTGCCAGCAGCCCTCGGGGGAGTGGTCGGTCCTACGAGCAGTACTTC,CASSPRGSGRSYEQYF
few,TRBV7-8,-,TRBJ2-2,TGTGCCAGCAGCTTAATGGACAGCCTCACCGGGGAGCTGTTTTTT,CASSLMDSLTGELFF
few,TRBV14,TRBD2,TRBJ2-7,TGTGCCAGCAGCCAATCCCCAGCGGGGGGGCCTCAGTACTTC,CASSQSPAGGPQYF
-,TRBV14,-,TRBJ2-7,TGTGCCAGCAGCCAAGGAGGCAGGGCGTACGAGCAGTACTTC,CASSQGGRAYEQYF
few,TRBV28,-,TRBJ2-7,TGTGCCAGCAGTTTACCCGGGACCTACGAGCAGTACTTC,CASSLPGTYEQYF
-,TRBV4-3,-,TRBJ1-5,TGCGCCAGCAGACGGGGAAATCAGCCCCAGCATTTT,CASRRGNQPQHF
few,TRBV9,-,TRBJ1-1,TGTGCCAGCAGCGAACAGGGAATGAACACTGAAGCTTTCTTT,CASSEQGMNTEAFF
few,TRBV28,-,TRBJ1-2,TGTGCCAGCCGAACCGGAGGTGGTAACTATGGCTACACCTTC,CASRTGGGNYGYTF
-,TRBV2,-,TRBJ2-7,TGTGCCAGCAAATGGGACCGGAGTAACGAGCAGTACTTC,CASKWDRSNEQYF
few,TRBV7-8,TRBD1,TRBJ1-3,TGTGCCAGCAGCTTAGCAGGGGGCGGAAACACCATATATTTT,CASSLAGGGNTIYF
-,TRBV9,TRBD2,TRBJ2-5,TGTGCCAGCAGCGTACGGGGAGGGAGTGAGACCCAGTACTTC,CASSVRGGSETQYF
-,TRBV2,TRBD1,TRBJ2-7,TGTGCCAGCAGCCCGGACAGGCCCTACGAGCAGTACTTC,CASSPDRPYEQYF
-,TRBV7-2,TRBD1,TRBJ2-7,TGTGCCAGCACCGCGAGGGACAGTGCCTACGAGCAGTACTTC,CASTARDSAYEQYF
-,TRBV4-2,-,TRBJ1-6,TGTGCCAGCAGCCAAGATGCAGGGCCGGGAAGCTCCTATAATTCACCCCTCCACTTT,CASSQDAGPGSSYNSPLHF
-,TRBV25-1,TRBD1,TRBJ2-5,TGTGCCAGCAGTGGGACAGGGTTTCAAGAGACCCAGTACTTC,CASSGTGFQETQYF
few,TRBV13,-,TRBJ1-1,TGTGCCAGCGGTCCGGTTTACGGGACTGAAGCTTTCTTT,CASGPVYGTEAFF
-,TRBV6-6,-,TRBJ2-7,TGTGCCAGCAGTTCCCGGGTTATCGAGGTTGGACTCGAGCAGTACTTC,CASSSRVIEVGLEQYF
-,TRBV10-3,-,TRBJ1-5,TGTGCCATCAGTGATTTAGAGAATCAGCCCCAGCATTTT,CAISDLENQPQHF
-,TRBV18,-,TRBJ2-5,TGTGCCAGCTCACCGTCATCAAAACAACTCTTGGAGACCCAGTACTTC,CASSPSSKQLLETQYF
-,TRBV7-3,-,TRBJ2-5,TGTGCCAGCAGCCCAGGAATTTGGGAGGAGACCCAGTACTTC,CASSPGIWEETQYF
-,TRBV15,TRBD1,TRBJ2-5,TGTGCCACCAGCAGAGCCGATTCGACAGGGACGAAGACCCAGTACTTC,CATSRADSTGTKTQYF
few,TRBV15,-,TRBJ1-5,TGTGCCACCAGCAGAGACAGGGTTTTAAATCAGCCCCAGCATTTT,CATSRDRVLNQPQHF
-,TRBV5-1,-,TRBJ2-3,TGCGCCAGCAGCTTGGCTACAAGCGATACGCAGTATTTT,CASSLATSDTQYF
few,TRBV19,-,TRBJ1-5,TGTGCCAGTAGAATTGGGGGTAGTAGCAATCAGCCCCAGCATTTT,CASRIGGSSNQPQHF
-,TRBV6-5,TRBD1,TRBJ1-2,TGTGCCAGCAGTTATGGGGACAGGGGCTTTGGCTACACCTTC,CASSYGDRGFGYTF
few,TRBV4-2,TRBD2,TRBJ2-3,TGTGCCAGCAGCCAAGTGGCGGGAGGGCTCTTGGGTACGCAGTATTTT,CASSQVAGGLLGTQYF
few,TRBV9,-,TRBJ1-2,TGTGCCAGCAGCGTAGAGGACACCTATGGCTACACCTTC,CASSVEDTYGYTF
-,TRBV5-6,-,TRBJ2-7,TGTGCCAGCAGCCCCCTCTTTGACTACGAGCAGTACTTC,CASSPLFDYEQYF